These 8 T cell receptor beta chains share one sample of origin, sequenced in a study of vaccination effects on CD4 cells after COVID-19. Antigen-specific CD4+ T cells expanded by the ViraFEST assay with viral peptide pools were then sequenced. A roughly 10-day culture period preceded the isolation of CD4+ T cells. All study participants received two doses of BNT162b2 or mRNA-1273 vaccine. Assay: immunoSEQ multiplex PCR; the TCRdb copy retains only in-frame clones and omits some. The sample lists tens of thousands of clones, 75% to 85% occurring once. Which antigens these TCRs recognize remains unknown. Sequenced material: CD4+ T cells from PBMCs cultured with HCoV-229E spike peptides, taken after COVID-19 vaccination. These receptors originate from a human donor who received a COVID-19 vaccine.

This clone was observed a few times. This chain joins TRBV25-1 and TRBJ1-2; D not certain. Germline V gives CDR1 MGHDK, CDR2 SYGVNS. V dropped 6 bases and J dropped 2 bases, with 4 bases sitting between them. This CDR3 is 11 amino acids long. The CDR3 is CASRENYGYTF. In DNA form, the CDR3 reads TGTGCCAGCAGGGAGAACTATGGCTACACCTTC.

The chain recombines TRBV19 with TRBJ2-3, with D hard to call. V was shortened by 3 bases and J by 2 bases, with 15 bases between the two germline ends. CDR3 length: 16 residues. Germline V gives CDR1 LNHDA, CDR2 SQIVND (reference sequence). CDR3 in DNA: TGTGCCAGTAGTATCGTCAACCCGGCCCCCACAGATACGCAGTATTTT. Translated: CASSIVNPAPTDTQYF.

The genes are TRBV24-1 and TRBJ2-7, with D perhaps TRBD1 (5 bases). Deletions cut 5 bases from V and 6 bases from J, with 10 bases between. Germline-derived CDR1 and CDR2 are KGHDR and SFDVKD. This CDR3 region has 12 residues. The CDR3, as DNA: TGTGCCACCAGTGTCCAGGGAAGCGAGCAGTACGTC. It is translated as CATSVQGSEQYV.

This chain links TRBV5-1 with TRBJ1-6; D ambiguous. The CDR3 runs to 15 residues. The germline V gene has CDR1 SGHRS and CDR2 YFSETQ. V was shortened by 0 bases and J by 8 bases, with 12 bases between the two germline ends. The CDR3 DNA follows: TGCGCCAGCAGCTTGGCCGGGCTTACTTATTCACCCCTCCACTTT. The encoded protein is CASSLAGLTYSPLHF.

This chain uses TRBV7-2 with TRBJ2-3; TRBD1 matches 7 bases. The CDR3 sequence is 16 residues long. Germline V gene data show CDR1 as SGHTA and CDR2 as FQGNSA. With V trimmed by 4 bases and J by 2 bases, 9 bases remained unmatched. The CDR3 reads CASSSGAGGDTDTQYF. The DNA of the CDR3 is TGTGCCAGCAGCTCCGGGGCAGGGGGTGACACAGATACGCAGTATTTT.

The chain recombines TRBV9 with TRBJ2-1; D remains unclear. Germline V gene sequence: CDR1 SGDLS, CDR2 YYNGEE. V gave up 2 bases and J gave up 1 base, with 7 bases separating them. The CDR3 has 14 amino acids. For the CDR3, the DNA is TGTGCCAGCAGCGTCATGGGTTCCTACAATGAGCAGTTCTTC. Amino acid sequence: CASSVMGSYNEQFF.

The V call is TRBV5-1, the J call TRBJ1-1; D remains unclear. The CDR3 totals 15 residues. Germline loops: CDR1 SGHRS, CDR2 YFSETQ. Trimming removed 3 bases at V and 4 bases at J, with 16 bases between. This chain's CDR3 is CASSSSPSDTTEAFF. CDR3 nucleotide sequence: TGCGCCAGCAGCTCCTCCCCCAGTGATACCACTGAAGCTTTCTTT.

The J gene is TRBJ2-3, the V gene TRBV4-3, with D hard to call. This CDR3 comprises 16 residues. Trimming cost V 1 base and J 1 base, with 12 bases left between them. Germline CDR1 LGHNA, CDR2 YSLEER. Here the CDR3 DNA reads TGCGCCAGCAGCCAAGGGTCCGTGGATCGCACAGATACGCAGTATTTT. Its translation: CASSQGSVDRTDTQYF.